This is a list of T cell receptor beta chains from one sample in a study of regulatory T cells in long-lasting Graves disease. TCRdb itself ran the multiplex PCR reads through MiXCR, one entry per CDR3 protein. The sample lists about 500,000 distinct CDR3 sequences, more than 10% occurring once. The data were also submitted as part of a second study, on T cells in Graves' hyperthyroidism and ophthalmopathy.

The sequenced sample was peripheral blood mononuclear cells (PBMCs), obtained at new diagnosis, from a patient treated with antithyroid drugs. These receptors all stem from a woman in her twenties or thirties with Graves disease. The CDR3 runs from the conserved cysteine through the conserved F or W. A D gene is named only where the DNA matches it firmly. Expanded clones are given a class, and other clones once, few, many or no size at all.

size	D	J	V	DNA	CDR3
many	TRBD2	TRBJ2-5	TRBV27	TGTGCCAGCAGTCCCCTCAATAGCGGGAGCAGGGTGGAGACCCAGTACTTC	CASSPLNSGSRVETQYF
few	TRBD1	TRBJ1-1	TRBV6-5	TGTGCCAGCAGTTACTGGCAGGGGGCCCACACTGAAGCTTTCTTT	CASSYWQGAHTEAFF
many	TRBD2	TRBJ2-7	TRBV6-9	TGTGCCAGCAGTTACTCCGCGGGACTAGCGCCAGCCTCCTACGAGCAGTACTTC	CASSYSAGLAPASYEQYF
.	.	TRBJ1-1	TRBV29-1	TGCAGCGTTGGGGCCCATCGGGGGGAAGCTTTCTTT	CSVGAHRGEAFF
few	TRBD2	TRBJ2-7	TRBV19	TGTGCCAGTAGTGCGACCGAAACAACTAGCGGGAGGGCCCGGGAGCAGTACTTC	CASSATETTSGRAREQYF
many	TRBD1	TRBJ2-5	TRBV30	TGTGCCTGGAGTGGGGGACAGGGGGTTTGGGAGACCCAGTACTTC	CAWSGGQGVWETQYF
many	.	TRBJ1-5	TRBV5-4	TGTGCCAGCAGCTTGGGTAGGGACCAGCCCCAGCATTTT	CASSLGRDQPQHF
many	.	TRBJ1-1	TRBV5-1	TGCGCCAGCAGCTTGGTGGGACAAGGAACTGAAGCTTTCTTT	CASSLVGQGTEAFF
many	.	TRBJ1-2	TRBV3-1	TGTGCCAGCAGCCACCGCGGATGGGTTTATGGGGGCTACACCTTC	CASSHRGWVYGGYTF
few	.	TRBJ1-3	TRBV7-2	TGTGCCAGCAGCCTAATGGGAGGGGGAGGAAACACCATATATTTT	CASSLMGGGGNTIYF
.	TRBD2	TRBJ2-7	TRBV11-2	TGTGCCAGCAGCTTGGGTGGGCTAGCGGGAGGGAATCGCTACGAGCAGTACTTC	CASSLGGLAGGNRYEQYF
.	.	TRBJ1-5	TRBV2	TGTGCCGGCAGTGGAGGGACACTTGTTCGCAATCAGCCCCAGCATTTT	CAGSGGTLVRNQPQHF
many	.	TRBJ1-1	TRBV28	TGTGCCAGCAGTTTGGGAGGATCCGCCTCGGGCACTGAAGCTTTCTTT	CASSLGGSASGTEAFF
many	.	TRBJ2-7	TRBV7-2	TGTGCCAGCAGCGACCCCCTGGGCGTGCAGTACTTC	CASSDPLGVQYF
many	.	TRBJ2-6	TRBV12-5	TGTGCTAGTGCTCCACCTTCTGGGGCCAACGTCCTGACTTTC	CASAPPSGANVLTF
.	.	TRBJ1-2	TRBV7-2	TGTGCCAGCAGCCTACGTCGGACCTTCGCGGGGCATGGCTACACCTTC	CASSLRRTFAGHGYTF
many	.	TRBJ2-2	TRBV12-3/TRBV12-4	TGTGCCAGCAGTTTCGTGGGCAGGAACACCGGGGAGCTGTTTTTT	CASSFVGRNTGELFF
.	.	TRBJ2-7	TRBV12-3/TRBV12-4	TGTGCCAGCAGCCCCGACCAGAACCCCTACGAGCAGTACTTC	CASSPDQNPYEQYF
many	TRBD1	TRBJ2-7	TRBV28	TGTGCCAGCAGTTTATTAGGACAGGACTACGAGCAGTACTTC	CASSLLGQDYEQYF
many	.	TRBJ2-5	TRBV7-9	TGTGCCAGCAGCTTAGCGGGCTTTCGTGAGACCCAGTACTTC	CASSLAGFRETQYF
many	TRBD1	TRBJ1-2	TRBV2	TGTGCCAGCACCGACAAGAGGGGGCGAGATGGCTACACCTTC	CASTDKRGRDGYTF
.	.	TRBJ2-1	TRBV18	TGTGCCAGCTCACCACCGCCTAGCAACAATGAGCAGTTCTTC	CASSPPPSNNEQFF
.	.	TRBJ1-4	TRBV6-2/TRBV6-3	TGTGCCAGCAGTACAGGGTATGAAAAACTGTTTTTT	CASSTGYEKLFF
few	.	TRBJ2-3	TRBV7-9	TGTGCCAGCAGCGTAGGGATCAGGGTAGGGACAGATACGCAGTATTTT	CASSVGIRVGTDTQYF
few	.	TRBJ2-7	TRBV3-1	TGTGCCAGCAGCCATTCTCCCTACGAGCAGTACTTC	CASSHSPYEQYF
many	TRBD2	TRBJ2-5	TRBV11-2	TGTGCCAGCAGCTTGTTTTACGGGAGGCAAGAGACCCAGTACTTC	CASSLFYGRQETQYF
many	TRBD2	TRBJ2-1	TRBV15	TGTGCCACCAGCAGAGTTGGGACTAGCGGGAGGAATGAGCAGTTCTTC	CATSRVGTSGRNEQFF
many	.	TRBJ1-4	TRBV2	TGTGCCAGCAGTGAAACGGATTCCGGGATAGGGCAACTGTTTTTT	CASSETDSGIGQLFF
.	.	TRBJ2-1	TRBV24-1	TGTGCCACCTCCCTAAACAATGAGCAGTTCTTC	CATSLNNEQFF
.	TRBD2	TRBJ2-1	TRBV7-9	TGTGCCAGCAGCCCTTGGGGTAGCGGGATTTATGAGCAGTTCTTC	CASSPWGSGIYEQFF
many	.	TRBJ2-2	TRBV12-3/TRBV12-4	TGTGCCAGCAGCCCAGAAACCGGGGAGCTGTTTTTT	CASSPETGELFF
.	TRBD2	TRBJ2-5	TRBV7-2	TGTGCCAGCAGCTCCCTAGGGGCTAGCGGGAAGCTCGGCTTC	CASSSLGASGKLGF
many	TRBD1	TRBJ1-2	TRBV12-3/TRBV12-4	TGTGCCAGCACCCAGACAGGGGTTGGCTACACCTTC	CASTQTGVGYTF
many	.	TRBJ1-6	TRBV2	TGTGCCAGCAGTCTAATGGTCACCTATAATTCACCCCTCCACTTT	CASSLMVTYNSPLHF
many	.	TRBJ1-1	TRBV11-2	TGTGCCAGCAGCTTAGATCGGAGGTCCTTCCGTGAAGCTTTCTTT	CASSLDRRSFREAFF
many	.	TRBJ2-7	TRBV6-5	TGTGCCAGCAGTTATCTTGCGTACTCCTACGAGCAGTACTTC	CASSYLAYSYEQYF
many	.	TRBJ2-3	TRBV3-1	TGTGCCAGCAGCCAAGTCACGGGCGGAGGGGGCACAGATACGCAGTATTTT	CASSQVTGGGGTDTQYF
many	.	TRBJ2-7	TRBV5-1	TGCGCCAGCAGTTCTAAACAGGGTTCCGAGCAGTACTTC	CASSSKQGSEQYF
many	.	TRBJ2-7	TRBV7-9	TGTGCCAGCACCAGAACAGGGCCCTACGAGCAGTACTTC	CASTRTGPYEQYF
many	.	TRBJ1-2	TRBV12-3/TRBV12-4	TGTGCCAGCAGCCGCCGGGGGTTCTATGGCTACACCTTC	CASSRRGFYGYTF
many	.	TRBJ1-1	TRBV5-1	TGCGCCAGCAGCGAACCAAGTACGGAAGCTTTCTTT	CASSEPSTEAFF
many	TRBD1	TRBJ1-4	TRBV2	TGTGCCAGCAGTGGACAGGGGGCGGAAGAAAAACTGTTTTTT	CASSGQGAEEKLFF
.	TRBD1	TRBJ1-2	TRBV7-3	TGTGCCAGCAGCTCCTCAGGGGGAATCTATGGCTACACCTTC	CASSSSGGIYGYTF